Following are 19 T cell receptor beta chains from one sample sequenced in a study of T cell changes during pregnancy in multiple sclerosis. The method was immunoSEQ multiplex PCR; TCRdb's version includes in-frame clones alone and lacks a portion of them. In the table there are tens of thousands of clones, around 93% of which are singletons. Sequencing was performed on CD4+ T cells from peripheral blood mononuclear cells, taken after pregnancy. Receptors originate from a female donor with multiple sclerosis, enrolled in a pregnancy study.

CDR3 DNA sequence: TGTGCCAGCAGTACCTCAAACAGGGGCGGTGAGACCCAGTACTTC. Protein sequence: CASSTSNRGGETQYF. The chain couples TRBV28 to TRBJ2-5; TRBD1 matches at 7 bases. Germline loops: CDR1 MDHEN, CDR2 SYDVKM. The CDR3 spans 15 residues. The junction had 11 bases not matched to a gene; V was cut back by 5 bases and J by 5 bases. The whole variable domain, remainder taken from reference TRBV28 and TRBJ2-5, is DVKVTQSSRYLVKRTGEKVFLECVQDMDHENMFWYRQDPGLGLRLIYFSYDVKMKEKGDIPEGYSVSREKKERFSLILESASTNQTSMYLCASSTSNRGGETQYFGPGTRLLVL.

This chain joins TRBV28 and TRBJ1-2; D gene uncertain. The CDR3 spans 11 residues. With 4 bases removed from V and 4 bases from J, the gap between germline ends came to 4 bases. Per the germline V gene, CDR1 is MDHEN and CDR2 is SYDVKM. As DNA, the CDR3 is TGTGCCAGCAGTTCCCTCTATGGCTACACCTTC. Translation gives CASSSLYGYTF.

The rearrangement links TRBV27 to TRBJ2-7; D not resolved. Germline lookup yields CDR1 MNHEY and CDR2 SMNVEV (reference sequence). Trimming stripped 8 bases from V and 2 bases from J, with 16 bases between. The CDR3 contains 14 residues. CDR3 protein: CASRRNGLPYEQYF. In nucleotides, the CDR3 is TGTGCCAGCCGCCGAAACGGTTTACCCTACGAGCAGTACTTC.

The gene calls are TRBV19 and TRBJ2-6; tentatively, D is TRBD2 (5 bases). The CDR3 totals 18 residues. V lost 8 bases and J 0 bases, leaving 20 bases between the germline ends. Germline CDR1 LNHDA, CDR2 SQIVND (reference sequence). CDR3 nucleotides: TGTGCCAGTCGTGGGTTGGAGGCTTTAAGCTCTGGGGCCAACGTCCTGACTTTC. Translation gives CASRGLEALSSGANVLTF. Variable domain in full (rest from reference TRBV19 and TRBJ2-6): DGGITQSPKYLFRKEGQNVTLSCEQNLNHDAMYWYRQDPGQGLRLIYYSQIVNDFQKGDIAEGYSVSREKKESFPLTVTSAQKNPTAFYLCASRGLEALSSGANVLTFGAGSRLTVL.

This sequence joins TRBV5-1 and TRBJ1-2; TRBD1 agrees at 8 bases. The CDR3 covers 15 residues. The trim removed 4 bases at V and 5 bases at J, leaving 10 bases unmatched. Germline V gene sequence: CDR1 SGHRS, CDR2 YFSETQ. CDR3 DNA sequence: TGCGCCAGCAGCCCGGAAGGGACAGGTTATTATGGCTACACCTTC. The encoded protein is CASSPEGTGYYGYTF.

The genes are TRBV6-6 and TRBJ1-1; the match to TRBD1 covers 9 bases. J lost 4 bases, V lost 7 bases, and 10 bases had no gene match. The CDR3 extends over 15 amino acids. Looked up from germline, CDR1 is MNHNY and CDR2 is SVGAGI (reference sequence). CDR3 amino acids: CASTLSGTGRTEAFF. The CDR3 bases are TGTGCCAGCACCCTGTCCGGGACAGGGCGCACTGAAGCTTTCTTT.

The genes are TRBV18 and TRBJ1-2, with D uncertain. The CDR3 has 14 amino acids. Trimming took off 0 bases at V and 4 bases at J, with 9 bases between the two ends. CDR1 is KGHSH, CDR2 LQKENI, per germline. The CDR3 here is CASSPPQILYGYTF. The DNA of the CDR3 is TGTGCCAGCTCACCACCACAGATTCTCTATGGCTACACCTTC.

V usage is TRBV2 and J usage is TRBJ1-1; no definite D call. Germline V gene lookup returns CDR1 SNHLY and CDR2 FYNNEI. The CDR3 consists of 14 residues. V lost 5 bases, J lost 4 bases, and 14 bases lay in between. This chain's CDR3 is CASSREGVGTEAFF. CDR3 bases: TGTGCCAGCAGTCGAGAGGGCGTGGGCACTGAAGCTTTCTTT.

This clone was seen a single time. This chain uses TRBV18 with TRBJ1-2, with a tentative D call TRBD1 (6 bases). The CDR3 is 14 residues long. Germline CDR1 KGHSH, CDR2 LQKENI. Trimming cost V 5 bases and J 4 bases, with 14 bases left between them. CDR3 region: CASSALQGSYGYTF. The CDR3 nucleotides read TGTGCCAGCTCAGCCCTACAGGGATCCTATGGCTACACCTTC. Combining the CDR3 with reference TRBV18 and TRBJ1-2 gives the whole variable domain NAGVMQNPRHLVRRRGQEARLRCSPMKGHSHVYWYRQLPEEGLKFMVYLQKENIIDESGMPKERFSAEFPKEGPSILRIQQVVRGDSAAYFCASSALQGSYGYTFGSGTRLTVV.

This clone was recorded only once. This rearrangement joins TRBV10-1 to TRBJ2-5, with D possibly being TRBD1 (6 bases). Trimming stripped 3 bases from V and 5 bases from J, with 10 bases between. The CDR3 has 13 residues. CDR1 WNHNN and CDR2 SYGVQD come from the germline V gene (reference sequence). The CDR3 here is CASSENRAETQYF. DNA for the CDR3: TGCGCCAGCAGTGAAAACAGGGCGGAGACCCAGTACTTC.

V is TRBV5-6 and J is TRBJ2-7; TRBD1 is a possible D gene (6 bases). The CDR3 runs to 17 residues. Between the trimmed V and J ends, which lost 4 bases and 3 bases, there was a span of 23 bases. Per germline, CDR1 SGHDT and CDR2 YYEEEE. In DNA, the CDR3 is TGTGCCAGCAGCCCGAGCAGGGGAACTGAACGTATCTACGAGCAGTACTTC. As protein: CASSPSRGTERIYEQYF.

This clone appeared once. The V and J genes are TRBV4-1 and TRBJ1-2, with a possible D match to TRBD1 (6 bases). CDR1 and CDR2 (germline): MGHRA, YSYEKL. The CDR3 spans 17 residues. Trimming stripped 4 bases from V and 3 bases from J, with 21 bases between. CDR3 nucleotides: TGCGCCAGCAGCCCCGAACCGTACAGGGAGCAACACTATGGCTACACCTTC. It is translated as CASSPEPYREQHYGYTF.

The V call is TRBV7-3, the J call TRBJ1-1; D uncertain. CDR1 and CDR2 from the germline V gene are SGHTA and FQGTGA. The CDR3 loop spans 13 amino acids. The V and J ends lost 2 bases and 1 base respectively, with 5 bases between them. CDR3 coding DNA: TGTGCCAGCAGCTTATCGGGGAACACTGAAGCTTTCTTT. Its translation is CASSLSGNTEAFF. Variable domain in full (rest from reference TRBV7-3 and TRBJ1-1): GAGVSQTPSNKVTEKGKYVELRCDPISGHTALYWYRQSLGQGPEFLIYFQGTGAADDSGLPNDRFFAVRPEGSVSTLKIQRTERGDSAVYLCASSLSGNTEAFFGQGTRLTVV.

The chain links TRBV7-3 to TRBJ1-1; the D is unclear. The CDR3 is 13 residues long. Germline loops: CDR1 SGHTA, CDR2 FQGTGA. V gave up 4 bases and J gave up 3 bases, with 9 bases separating them. The CDR3 sequence: CASSSYGDTEAFF. CDR3 nucleotides: TGTGCCAGCAGCTCCTACGGGGACACTGAAGCTTTCTTT.

The chain employs TRBV5-8 and TRBJ1-2; D gene ambiguous. Germline V gene data show CDR1 as SGHTS and CDR2 as YDEGEE. The CDR3 is 10 amino acids. The V gene lost 7 bases and the J gene lost 5 bases, with 6 bases spanning the gap. The CDR3 is CASRLYGYTF. Written as DNA, the CDR3 is TGTGCCAGCCGACTTTATGGCTACACCTTC.

The V and J genes are TRBV30 and TRBJ2-2; TRBD1 matches at 7 bases. Germline assignment: CDR1 GTSNPN and CDR2 SVGIG (reference sequence). Trimming at V came to 5 bases and at J to 3 bases, leaving 3 bases not matched to a gene. The CDR3 runs 13 residues. CDR3 sequence reads: CAWGGQHTGELFF. The DNA of the CDR3 is TGTGCCTGGGGGGGACAGCACACCGGGGAGCTGTTTTTT.

This chain uses TRBV10-1 with TRBJ1-1; 9 bases match TRBD1. This CDR3 contains 14 residues. Germline loops: CDR1 WNHNN, CDR2 SYGVQD (reference sequence). The junction had 3 bases not matched to a gene; V was cut back by 5 bases and J by 2 bases. The CDR3 nucleotides read TGCGCCAGCAGTACGGGACAGGGTAACACTGAAGCTTTCTTT. Its translation: CASSTGQGNTEAFF.

This sequence joins TRBV6-1 and TRBJ1-1; 8 bases line up with TRBD1. With 6 bases clipped from V and 2 bases from J, the junction kept 5 bases outside the gene matches. Germline values: CDR1 MNHNS, CDR2 SASEGT. The CDR3 contains 14 residues. This CDR3 reads CASRTGGSNTEAFF. The CDR3 DNA follows: TGTGCCAGCAGAACAGGGGGATCAAACACTGAAGCTTTCTTT.

This CDR3 is CASSYRETQYF. The CDR3 DNA follows: TGTGCCAGCAGCTACCGAGAGACCCAGTACTTC. This chain joins TRBV28 and TRBJ2-5; D is ambiguous. The CDR3 is 11 residues long. V was trimmed by 6 bases and J by 4 bases, leaving 6 bases between them. Germline values: CDR1 MDHEN, CDR2 SYDVKM.